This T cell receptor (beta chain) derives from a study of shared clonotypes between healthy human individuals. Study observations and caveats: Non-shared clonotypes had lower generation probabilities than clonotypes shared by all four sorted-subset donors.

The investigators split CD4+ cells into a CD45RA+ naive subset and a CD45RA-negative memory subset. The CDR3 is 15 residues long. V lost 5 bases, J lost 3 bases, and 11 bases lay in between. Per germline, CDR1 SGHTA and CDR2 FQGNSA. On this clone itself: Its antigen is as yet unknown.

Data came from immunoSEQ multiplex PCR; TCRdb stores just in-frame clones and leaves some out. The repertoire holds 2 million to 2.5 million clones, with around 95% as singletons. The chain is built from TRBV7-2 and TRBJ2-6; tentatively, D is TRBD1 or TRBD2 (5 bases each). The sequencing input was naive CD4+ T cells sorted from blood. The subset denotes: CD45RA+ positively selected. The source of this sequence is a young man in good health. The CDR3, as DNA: TGTGCCAGCAGCACCCGGGACCGTGGGGCCAACGTCCTGACTTTC. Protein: CASSTRDRGANVLTF.